This T cell receptor beta chain stems from a study of OX40 agonist ivuxolimab in advanced cancers. Study-level information: Ivuxolimab, an agonist antibody against OX40 (CD134), was given to patients. Hepatocellular carcinoma, melanoma, renal cell or head and neck cancer occurred in dose-escalation patients. Findings and limits, study-wide: Patients with a partial response at 0.1-3.0 mg/kg had among the lowest clonal expansion.

The CDR3 is made up of 15 amino acids. Germline V gene lookup returns CDR1 SGHDN and CDR2 FVKESK. V lost 3 bases, J lost 1 base, and 13 bases lay in between. In regard to this clone: Antigen: not known.

The repertoire was sequenced with immunoSEQ multiplex PCR; TCRdb's copy has only in-frame clones and lacks some. Of about 83,000 clones in the sample, around 84% are singletons; the top ten hold roughly 1.9%. The material was CD4+ or CD8+ T cells sorted from blood, obtained in a trial of the OX40 agonist ivuxolimab. This clonotype was obtained from an adult with an advanced solid tumor such as melanoma, head and neck, liver or kidney cancer. The V gene is TRBV14, the J gene TRBJ2-7, with D perhaps matching TRBD2 (5 bases). The CDR3 DNA sequence: TGTGCCAGCAGCCATTATCGTCGGGATTCCTACGAGCAGTACTTC. Translating it yields CASSHYRRDSYEQYF.